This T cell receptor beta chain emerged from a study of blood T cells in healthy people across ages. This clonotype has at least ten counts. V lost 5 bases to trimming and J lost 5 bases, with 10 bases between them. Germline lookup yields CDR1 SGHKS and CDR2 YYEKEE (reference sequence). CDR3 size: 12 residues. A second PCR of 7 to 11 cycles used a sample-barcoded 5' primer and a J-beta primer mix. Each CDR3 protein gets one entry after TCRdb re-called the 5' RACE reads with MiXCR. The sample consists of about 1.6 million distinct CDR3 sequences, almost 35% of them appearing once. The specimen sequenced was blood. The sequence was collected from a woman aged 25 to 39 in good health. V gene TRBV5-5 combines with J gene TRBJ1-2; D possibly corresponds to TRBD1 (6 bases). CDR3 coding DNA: TGTGCCAGCAGTTTTCAGGGGTATGGCTACACCTTC. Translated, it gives CASSFQGYGYTF. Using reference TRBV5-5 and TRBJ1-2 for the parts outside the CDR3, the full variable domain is DAGVTQSPTHLIKTRGQQVTLRCSPISGHKSVSWYQQVLGQGPQFIFQYYEKEERGRGNFPDRFSARQFPNYSSELNVNALLLGDSALYLCASSFQGYGYTFGSGTRLTVV.